These 23 T cell receptor beta chains share one sample of origin, sequenced in a study of early T cells in non-severe SARS-CoV-2 infection. Using its own MiXCR run on the 5' RACE reads, TCRdb lists one record per CDR3 protein. The profile shows tens of thousands of distinct CDR3 sequences, over 8.5% of them singletons. Sequenced material: whole blood. The receptors here all came from an adult who was a healthcare worker with PCR-confirmed SARS-CoV-2 infection or an uninfected control (not recorded which).

This clonotype was seen many times. The chain employs TRBV6-5 and TRBJ1-2, with 10 bases identical to TRBD1. With V trimmed by 7 bases and J by 8 bases, 10 bases remained unmatched. Germline V gene data show CDR1 as MNHEY and CDR2 as SVGAGI. CDR3 size: 14 residues. CDR3 sequence reads: CASKIRDRGGGYTF. The DNA for the CDR3 is TGTGCCAGCAAAATCCGGGACAGGGGCGGCGGCTACACCTTC.

This clonotype was found many times. The chain is built from TRBV29-1 and TRBJ2-7; 9 positions agree with TRBD1. This CDR3 is 12 amino acids long. Germline CDR1 and CDR2: SQVTM and ANQGSEA. With V trimmed by 7 bases and J by 7 bases, 8 bases remained unmatched. The CDR3 loop is CSARTGDGEQYF. The CDR3 DNA is TGCAGCGCCCGGACAGGGGATGGTGAGCAGTACTTC.

This clonotype was counted between two and nine times. This chain connects TRBV12-3 or TRBV12-4 to TRBJ1-5, with 10 bases fitting TRBD1. This CDR3 has 17 amino acids. The junction had 10 bases not matched to a gene; V was cut back by 5 bases and J by 3 bases. CDR3 DNA: TGTGCCAGCAGTGGCGGGACAGGGGTCGCGATCAATCAGCCCCAGCATTTT. Its translation: CASSGGTGVAINQPQHF.

This clonotype was counted a few times. This chain's CDR3 is CSANDGYEQYF. The CDR3 bases are TGCAGTGCTAACGACGGGTACGAGCAGTACTTC. V gene TRBV20-1 combines with J gene TRBJ2-7; D is ambiguous. The V gene lost 4 bases and the J gene lost 4 bases, with 8 bases spanning the gap. This CDR3 has 11 residues. Germline V gives CDR1 DFQATT, CDR2 SNEGSKA (reference sequence).

This chain joins TRBV7-2 and TRBJ2-3; 9 positions agree with TRBD2. Germline V gene lookup returns CDR1 SGHTA and CDR2 FQGNSA. Unmatched junction bases numbered 7, after V lost 3 bases and J lost 6 bases. This CDR3 is built from 15 residues. The CDR3 is CASSFGAGGWDTQYF. The CDR3 coding sequence is TGTGCCAGCAGCTTTGGAGCGGGGGGATGGGATACGCAGTATTTT.

The sample holds a few counts of this clonotype. The chain employs TRBV7-2 and TRBJ2-3, with TRBD2 matching 8 bases. CDR1 is SGHTA and CDR2 is FQGNSA in the germline V gene. The ends lost 2 bases at V and 3 bases at J; junction bases unmatched: 13. This CDR3 is built from 18 residues. CDR3 coding DNA: TGTGCCAGCAGCTTAAGAGTCCTGGGTAGCGGGGAAACAGATACGCAGTATTTT. Translation: CASSLRVLGSGETDTQYF.

This clonotype was observed at least ten times. This chain links TRBV6-5 with TRBJ2-1; D not resolved. V shed 2 bases and J shed 7 bases, with 9 bases lying between them. This CDR3 spans 13 amino acids. The germline gives CDR1 MNHEY, CDR2 SVGAGI. The CDR3 DNA is TGTGCCAGCAGTTACCGGACCCAAAATGAGCAGTTCTTC. Translated, it gives CASSYRTQNEQFF.

This clonotype has ten or more counts. The chain carries TRBV6-5 and TRBJ2-6; the D is unclear. CDR3 length: 13 amino acids. Germline V gene lookup returns CDR1 MNHEY and CDR2 SVGAGI. The V end was cut by 7 bases, the J end by 1 base, with 5 bases between. CDR3 sequence reads: CASTGSGANVLTF. The DNA for the CDR3 is TGTGCCAGCACGGGTTCTGGGGCCAACGTCCTGACTTTC.

There are many counts of this clonotype. The V gene is TRBV19, the J gene TRBJ2-1; 9 nucleotides agree with TRBD2. The germline gives CDR1 LNHDA, CDR2 SQIVND (reference sequence). The V and J ends lost 2 bases and 0 bases, in that order; junction bases with no gene match: 5. The CDR3 covers 17 residues. The CDR3, as DNA: TGTGCCAGTAGTATATTTAGCGGGGGCAGCTCCTACAATGAGCAGTTCTTC. Translation gives CASSIFSGGSSYNEQFF.

This clonotype was counted ten times or more. The rearrangement links TRBV20-1 to TRBJ2-5, with D possibly TRBD2 on 7 matching bases. With 6 bases removed from V and 1 base from J, the gap between germline ends came to 12 bases. Germline-derived CDR1 and CDR2 are DFQATT and SNEGSKA (reference sequence). CDR3 length: 13 amino acids. The CDR3 sequence: CSAMRGPQETQYF. CDR3 sequence (DNA): TGCAGTGCCATGCGGGGGCCCCAAGAGACCCAGTACTTC.

There are many counts of this clonotype. The rearrangement uses TRBV29-1 and TRBJ2-7; TRBD1 matches 7 bases. The junction had 9 bases not matched to a gene; V was cut back by 4 bases and J by 6 bases. Germline V gene data show CDR1 as SQVTM and CDR2 as ANQGSEA. The CDR3 covers 13 residues. This CDR3 is CSVGGGSYGEQYF. The CDR3 bases are TGCAGCGTTGGAGGGGGCTCATATGGCGAGCAGTACTTC.

The chain employs TRBV6-1 and TRBJ1-5; unclear D gene. The CDR3 spans 15 residues. Germline V gene sequence: CDR1 MNHNS, CDR2 SASEGT. Between the trimmed V and J ends, which lost 2 bases and 7 bases, there was a span of 15 bases. The chain's CDR3 is CASSESSSGGQPQHF. The CDR3 DNA is TGTGCCAGCAGTGAATCCTCGTCAGGCGGCCAGCCCCAGCATTTT.

The V gene is TRBV29-1, the J gene TRBJ2-6; D is undetermined. V lost 7 bases and J lost 0, with 10 bases in between. In germline, CDR1 is SQVTM, CDR2 ANQGSEA. This CDR3 spans 14 amino acids. In DNA form, the CDR3 reads TGCAGCGCGGGTGACACCTCTGGGGCCAACGTCCTGACTTTC. Amino acids: CSAGDTSGANVLTF. The variable domain in full, with the rest retrieved from reference TRBV29-1 and TRBJ2-6, is SAVISQKPSRDICQRGTSLTIQCQVDSQVTMMFWYRQQPGQSLTLIATANQGSEATYESGFVIDKFPISRPNLTFSTLTVSNMSPEDSSIYLCSAGDTSGANVLTFGAGSRLTVL.

This clonotype was counted a few times. This sequence joins TRBV18 and TRBJ2-7, with 9 bases aligning to TRBD1. This CDR3 is 13 amino acids long. The V gene's germline CDR1 is KGHSH and CDR2 LQKENI. The ends lost 3 bases at V and 5 bases at J; junction bases unmatched: 2. The chain's CDR3 is CASSPRDRDEQYF. The CDR3 DNA sequence: TGTGCCAGCTCACCCCGGGACAGGGACGAGCAGTACTTC.

This clonotype was seen ten or more times. The chain joins TRBV12-3 or TRBV12-4 to TRBJ1-2; D may be TRBD1 (5 bases). V lost 5 bases and J 4 bases, leaving 14 bases between the germline ends. The CDR3 is 14 residues long. This chain's CDR3 is CASSPPGLPYGYTF. Written as DNA, the CDR3 is TGTGCCAGCAGTCCCCCGGGGCTGCCCTATGGCTACACCTTC.

The chain joins TRBV27 to TRBJ2-3; possible D gene TRBD2, 6 bases. V shed 4 bases and J shed 5 bases, with 16 bases lying between them. CDR3 length: 15 residues. Germline lookup yields CDR1 MNHEY and CDR2 SMNVEV (reference sequence). CDR3 DNA: TGTGCCAGCAGTTCCCTGGCAGGGAGGAGAGATACGCAGTATTTT. This codes for CASSSLAGRRDTQYF.

This clonotype has a handful of counts. J is TRBJ1-5 and V is TRBV7-6; a possible D gene is TRBD1 (5 bases). Trimming cost V 0 bases and J 6 bases, with 12 bases left between them. The V gene's germline CDR1 is SGHVS and CDR2 FNYEAQ. The CDR3 runs to 15 residues. The CDR3 sequence: CASSLAGRTAQPQHF. DNA of the CDR3: TGTGCCAGCAGCTTAGCGGGACGGACCGCTCAGCCCCAGCATTTT.

Note on this clonotype: A much bigger clone sits one base away, suggesting this may be a read error. This rearrangement joins TRBV18 to TRBJ1-1; a weak D match, TRBD1 (6 bases). This CDR3 comprises 12 residues. From germline, CDR1 is KGHSH and CDR2 LQKENI. The CDR3 loop is CVSSPGVTEAFF. The CDR3 region has the DNA TGTGTCAGCTCACCAGGGGTGACTGAAGCTTTCTTT.

This clonotype was observed many times. The chain carries TRBV7-2 and TRBJ2-3; D tentatively reads TRBD1 or TRBD2 (5 bases each). The CDR3 extends over 15 amino acids. V was shortened by 6 bases and J by 3 bases, with 16 bases between the two germline ends. Per germline, CDR1 SGHTA and CDR2 FQGNSA. The CDR3 region has the DNA TGTGCCAGCAGAGCCCGGGGCCGAGGGACAGATACGCAGTATTTT. Its translation: CASRARGRGTDTQYF.

This clonotype was found many times. The chain recombines TRBV29-1 with TRBJ2-5, with 8 bases that match TRBD2. J lost 1 base, V lost 4 bases, and 2 bases had no gene match. The CDR3 totals 13 residues. CDR1 SQVTM and CDR2 ANQGSEA come from the germline V gene. CDR3 amino acids: CSVATSGQETQYF. DNA of the CDR3: TGCAGCGTTGCCACTAGCGGCCAAGAGACCCAGTACTTC. The full variable domain, its missing parts supplied by reference TRBV29-1 and TRBJ2-5, is SAVISQKPSRDICQRGTSLTIQCQVDSQVTMMFWYRQQPGQSLTLIATANQGSEATYESGFVIDKFPISRPNLTFSTLTVSNMSPEDSSIYLCSVATSGQETQYFGPGTRLLVL.

This clonotype was seen at least ten times. The junction shows a germline mismatch at one end, possibly a read error. This chain joins TRBV7-2 and TRBJ1-1; 8 bases align to TRBD1. From germline, CDR1 is SGHTA and CDR2 FQGNSA. The CDR3 loop spans 15 amino acids. CDR3 nucleotides: TGTGCCAGCAGCCTAGCCGGGACAGGGAACACTGAAGCTTTCTTT. Protein sequence: CASSLAGTGNTEAFF. The whole variable domain, filled in from reference TRBV7-2 and TRBJ1-1, reads GAGVSQSPSNKVTEKGKDVELRCDPISGHTALYWYRQSLGQGLEFLIYFQGNSAPDKSGLPSDRFSAERTGGSVSTLTIQRTQQEDSAVYLCASSLAGTGNTEAFFGQGTRLTVV.

The rearrangement uses TRBV29-1 and TRBJ1-1; D is unclear. Per the germline V gene, CDR1 is SQVTM and CDR2 is ANQGSEA. V was shortened by 0 bases and J by 2 bases, with 4 bases between the two germline ends. CDR3 length: 12 residues. The DNA of the CDR3 is TGCAGCGTTGAAGAAACTAACACTGAAGCTTTCTTT. Protein sequence: CSVEETNTEAFF.

The sample holds a few counts of this clonotype. The chain couples TRBV29-1 to TRBJ2-7; D gene unclear. CDR1 is SQVTM and CDR2 is ANQGSEA in the germline V gene. The CDR3 has 10 amino acids. V dropped 8 bases and J dropped 3 bases, with 8 bases sitting between them. CDR3 loop: CSPDRYEQYF. CDR3 bases: TGCAGCCCCGACCGCTACGAGCAGTACTTC.